The 20 T cell receptor beta chains given below trace back to one sample, sequenced in a study of T cell repertoires in cytomegalovirus infection. TCRdb re-called the reads with MiXCR, one entry per CDR3 protein. Among 310,000 or so distinct CDR3 sequences listed, roughly 15% were seen once. The specimen was PBMCs. Receptors originate from a human donor in good health (CMV status not recorded). Some clones in this sample may be carry-over from other donors' samples.

This clonotype turned up a few times. This CDR3 is CASSFNPLLGSHHSGANVLTF. CDR3 sequence (DNA): TGTGCCAGCAGTTTTAACCCTCTTTTGGGCAGCCATCACTCTGGGGCCAACGTCCTGACTTTC. The chain links TRBV27 to TRBJ2-6; D remains unclear. CDR3 length equals 21 residues. Trimming stripped 3 bases from V and 0 bases from J, with 24 bases between. Germline values: CDR1 MNHEY, CDR2 SMNVEV (reference sequence).

J is TRBJ1-1 and V is TRBV5-4; no firm D call. The CDR3 has 13 residues. From germline, CDR1 is SGHNT and CDR2 YYREEE (reference sequence). V lost 0 bases, J lost 7 bases, and 10 bases lay in between. The CDR3: CASSLGLDNEAFF. DNA of the CDR3: TGTGCCAGCAGCTTGGGTCTTGATAATGAAGCTTTCTTT.

There are many counts of this clonotype. The chain combines TRBV7-2 with TRBJ2-5; the D gene could be TRBD1 or TRBD2 (5 bases each). Germline loops: CDR1 SGHTA, CDR2 FQGNSA. The CDR3 sequence is 15 residues long. Trimming stripped 5 bases from V and 1 base from J, with 14 bases between. The CDR3: CASSPGAAGQETQYF. The CDR3, as DNA: TGTGCCAGCAGCCCCGGGGCCGCGGGCCAAGAGACCCAGTACTTC.

This clonotype has ten or more counts. The chain joins TRBV7-2 to TRBJ2-2; maybe TRBD1 (7 bases). Germline V gene lookup returns CDR1 SGHTA and CDR2 FQGNSA. The V gene lost 4 bases and the J gene lost 6 bases, with 21 bases spanning the gap. The CDR3 totals 17 residues. As DNA, the CDR3 is TGTGCCAGCAGCTCACACGTGACAGGGTGGGGGGCCGGGGAGCTGTTTTTT. Amino acid sequence: CASSSHVTGWGAGELFF.

The chain uses TRBV28 and TRBJ1-2; D possibly corresponds to TRBD1 (5 bases). V was clipped by 2 bases and J by 6 bases, with 19 bases between them. Germline CDR1 reads MDHEN; CDR2 reads SYDVKM. The CDR3 spans 16 residues. The CDR3 reads CASSLVIRGVINGYTF. CDR3 coding DNA: TGTGCCAGCAGTTTAGTGATACGGGGGGTTATTAATGGCTACACCTTC.

The V call is TRBV7-9, the J call TRBJ1-1, with D perhaps matching TRBD1 (6 bases). The CDR3 runs 13 residues. Trimming shortened V by 4 bases and J by 6 bases, and 12 bases separated the two germline ends. CDR1 SEHNR and CDR2 FQNEAQ come from the germline V gene (reference sequence). The DNA of the CDR3 is TGTGCCAGCAGCTACCGGACAGCCTCTGAAGCTTTCTTT. This translates into CASSYRTASEAFF.

V and J are TRBV5-1 and TRBJ2-7, with 7 bases matching TRBD2. Germline V gene data show CDR1 as SGHRS and CDR2 as YFSETQ. Trimming at V came to 4 bases and at J to 5 bases, leaving 12 bases not matched to a gene. The CDR3 sequence is 15 residues long. In DNA form, the CDR3 reads TGCGCCAGCAGCCCTACCAGGACTAGTAACCACGAGCAGTACTTC. Its translation: CASSPTRTSNHEQYF.

There are many counts of this clonotype. V gene TRBV6-1 combines with J gene TRBJ1-6, with D tentatively TRBD1 (6 bases). Trimming removed 2 bases at V and 7 bases at J, with 15 bases between. This CDR3 has 16 residues. CDR1 and CDR2 from the germline V gene are MNHNS and SASEGT. CDR3 nucleotides: TGTGCCAGCAGTGAACTGGGGGGCAGGGAGAATTCACCCCTCCACTTT. Its translation is CASSELGGRENSPLHF.

J is TRBJ1-1 and V is TRBV12-3 or TRBV12-4; 8 positions agree with TRBD1. J was trimmed by 3 bases and V by 2 bases; bases with no gene match: 2. This CDR3 region has 14 residues. The CDR3 is CASSLQQGDTEAFF. CDR3 bases: TGTGCCAGCAGTTTACAACAGGGGGACACTGAAGCTTTCTTT.

This clonotype was counted only a few times. The rearrangement joins TRBV6-4 to TRBJ2-1; D gene uncertain. Germline CDR1 is MRHNA and CDR2 is SNTAGT. The CDR3 sequence is 15 residues long. The V gene lost 1 base and the J gene lost 2 bases, with 9 bases spanning the gap. The CDR3 nucleotides are TGTGCCAGCAGTGACTGGATAAAGCCCTACAATGAGCAGTTCTTC. This sequence encodes CASSDWIKPYNEQFF.

Only a few counts were recorded for this clonotype. J is TRBJ1-4 and V is TRBV4-3, with D possibly being TRBD1 (5 bases). Germline V gives CDR1 LGHNA, CDR2 YSLEER. The CDR3 runs to 15 residues. Trimming shortened V by 1 base and J by 3 bases, and 9 bases separated the two germline ends. CDR3 bases: TGCGCCAGCAGCCAAGCTCCAGGGCCTAATGAAAAACTGTTTTTT. As protein: CASSQAPGPNEKLFF.

The rearrangement joins TRBV12-3 or TRBV12-4 to TRBJ1-5; D is undetermined. Trimming took 8 bases from V and 3 from J, leaving 14 bases between them. This CDR3 has 14 amino acids. The CDR3 protein is CASDRAGINQPQHF. CDR3 in DNA: TGTGCCAGCGACCGGGCTGGGATCAATCAGCCCCAGCATTTT.

V and J are TRBV29-1 and TRBJ1-4; no firm D call. This CDR3 comprises 13 residues. V was trimmed by 4 bases and J by 5 bases, leaving 11 bases between them. Germline CDR1 reads SQVTM; CDR2 reads ANQGSEA. The CDR3 sequence is CSVGGHRNEKLFF. CDR3 in DNA: TGCAGCGTTGGCGGGCACAGAAATGAAAAACTGTTTTTT.

This clonotype was seen at least ten times. V and J are TRBV28 and TRBJ1-2; unclear D gene. Trimming took 5 bases from V and 2 from J, leaving 9 bases between them. Germline CDR1 MDHEN, CDR2 SYDVKM. This CDR3 has 13 amino acids. For the CDR3, the DNA is TGTGCCAGCAGTGTGAGTCCCAACTATGGCTACACCTTC. Its translation is CASSVSPNYGYTF.

This clonotype was counted only a few times. The V gene is TRBV5-1, the J gene TRBJ2-7, with 8 bases lining up with TRBD1. CDR1 and CDR2 (germline): SGHRS, YFSETQ. V gave up 4 bases and J gave up 5 bases; unmatched junction bases: 2. This CDR3 region has 12 residues. CDR3 region: CASSRDRHEQYF. Here the CDR3 DNA reads TGCGCCAGCAGCAGGGACAGGCACGAGCAGTACTTC. Looking up the rest from reference TRBV5-1 and TRBJ2-7 gives the full variable domain: KAGVTQTPRYLIKTRGQQVTLSCSPISGHRSVSWYQQTPGQGLQFLFEYFSETQRNKGNFPGRFSGRQFSNSRSEMNVSTLELGDSALYLCASSRDRHEQYFGPGTRLTVT.

Only a few counts were recorded for this clonotype. This sequence joins TRBV7-9 and TRBJ1-2; D unresolved. Trimming removed 6 bases from V and 1 base from J, with 12 bases in between. Looked up from germline, CDR1 is SEHNR and CDR2 is FQNEAQ (reference sequence). The CDR3 loop spans 14 amino acids. CDR3 loop: CASRYSEVNYGYTF. The CDR3 DNA reads TGTGCCAGCAGGTACAGCGAAGTTAACTATGGCTACACCTTC.

This clonotype was seen a handful of times. J is TRBJ1-5 and V is TRBV6-5; D is uncertain. Deletions cut 0 bases from V and 7 bases from J, with 7 bases between. The CDR3 extends over 13 amino acids. Per germline, CDR1 MNHEY and CDR2 SVGAGI. The CDR3 DNA follows: TGTGCCAGCAGTTACTCGTACCGCCAGCCCCAGCATTTT. It specifies CASSYSYRQPQHF.

The chain's CDR3 is CASSQLRESYGYTF. The CDR3 DNA follows: TGCGCCAGCAGCCAACTCAGGGAGAGCTATGGCTACACCTTC. V and J are TRBV4-1 and TRBJ1-2; a possible D gene is TRBD1 (5 bases). Trimming took 2 bases from V and 4 from J, leaving 11 bases between them. CDR1 MGHRA and CDR2 YSYEKL come from the germline V gene. CDR3 length equals 14 residues.

This clonotype was seen more than once but under ten times. The V gene is TRBV12-3 or TRBV12-4, the J gene TRBJ2-1; D perhaps matches TRBD1 (6 bases). The CDR3 contains 14 residues. Trimming cost V 5 bases and J 3 bases, with 11 bases left between them. The CDR3 DNA is TGTGCCAGCAGTACACAGGGACACTACAATGAGCAGTTCTTC. Translating gives CASSTQGHYNEQFF.

This clonotype was recorded many times. This chain uses TRBV7-2 with TRBJ2-3; TRBD1 matches at 8 bases. Germline lookup yields CDR1 SGHTA and CDR2 FQGNSA. The CDR3 extends over 16 amino acids. The trim removed 5 bases at V and 2 bases at J, leaving 9 bases unmatched. The CDR3: CASSILGQVSTDTQYF. Written as DNA, the CDR3 is TGTGCCAGCAGCATCCTGGGACAGGTGTCCACAGATACGCAGTATTTT.